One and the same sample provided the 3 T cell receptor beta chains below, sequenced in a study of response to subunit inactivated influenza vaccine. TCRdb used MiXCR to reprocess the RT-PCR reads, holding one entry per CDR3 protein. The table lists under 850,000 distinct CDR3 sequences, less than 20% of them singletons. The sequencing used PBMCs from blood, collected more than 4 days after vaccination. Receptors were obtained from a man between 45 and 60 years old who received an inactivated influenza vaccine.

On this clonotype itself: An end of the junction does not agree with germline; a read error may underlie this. The CDR3 DNA follows: TGTGCCAGCAGTTACTCGAGTATGGGACAGCCCCCGTTCTTC. Translated, it gives CASSYSSMGQPPFF. The chain joins TRBV6-5 to TRBJ2-5; 7 positions agree with TRBD1. Germline assignment: CDR1 MNHEY and CDR2 SVGAGI. CDR3 length: 14 residues.

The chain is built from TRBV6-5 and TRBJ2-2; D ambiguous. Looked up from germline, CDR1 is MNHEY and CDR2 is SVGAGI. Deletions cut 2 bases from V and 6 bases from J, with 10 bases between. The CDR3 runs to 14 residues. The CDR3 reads CASSYRATAGELFF. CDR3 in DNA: TGTGCCAGCAGTTACAGGGCGACCGCCGGGGAGCTGTTTTTT.

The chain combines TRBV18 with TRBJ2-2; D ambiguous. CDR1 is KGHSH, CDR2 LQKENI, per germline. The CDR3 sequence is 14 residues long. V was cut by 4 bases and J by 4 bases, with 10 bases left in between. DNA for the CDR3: TGTGCCAGCTCACGTGGGAAGAGCACCGGGGAGCTGTTTTTT. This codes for CASSRGKSTGELFF.